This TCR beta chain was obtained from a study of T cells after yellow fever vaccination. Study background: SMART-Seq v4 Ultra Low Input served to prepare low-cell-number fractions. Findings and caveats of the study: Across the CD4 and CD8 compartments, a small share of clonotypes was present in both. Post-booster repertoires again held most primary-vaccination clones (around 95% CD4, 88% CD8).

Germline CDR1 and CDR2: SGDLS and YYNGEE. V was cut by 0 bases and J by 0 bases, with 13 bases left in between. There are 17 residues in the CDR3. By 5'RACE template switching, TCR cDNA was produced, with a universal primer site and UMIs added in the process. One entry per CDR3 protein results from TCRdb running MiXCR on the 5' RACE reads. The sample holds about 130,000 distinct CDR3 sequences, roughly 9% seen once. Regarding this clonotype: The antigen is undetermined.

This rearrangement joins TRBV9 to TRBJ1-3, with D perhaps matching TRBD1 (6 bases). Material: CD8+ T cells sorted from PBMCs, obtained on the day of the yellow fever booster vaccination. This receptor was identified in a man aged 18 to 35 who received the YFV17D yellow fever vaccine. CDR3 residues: CASSVEGDVYSGNTIYF. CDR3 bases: TGTGCCAGCAGCGTAGAGGGGGACGTCTACTCTGGAAACACCATATATTTT.